What follows is one T cell receptor beta chain and its context. Antigen unknown. There are 14 residues in the CDR3. Germline CDR1 reads MNHEY; CDR2 reads SVGAGI. V lost 7 bases and J 2 bases, leaving 15 bases between the germline ends. The source of the sample is a study of OX40 agonist ivuxolimab in advanced cancers. About the study: Six ivuxolimab dose levels, 0.01 to 10 mg/kg, were given intravenously every 2 weeks. Three dose-escalation patients had partial responses: one with hepatocellular carcinoma and two with cutaneous melanoma.

Study-wide results and caveats: More expanded clones were found, on average, in CD8+ than in CD4+ T cells.

Here immunoSEQ multiplex PCR was the method, and the copy in TCRdb shows in-frame clones only, minus some. The table has tens of thousands of clones, about nine tenths seen once. This TCR was recovered from an adult with an advanced solid tumor such as melanoma, head and neck, liver or kidney cancer. Sequenced here: CD4+ or CD8+ T cells sorted from blood, sampled in a trial of the OX40 agonist ivuxolimab. The chain carries TRBV6-5 and TRBJ2-7; tentatively, D is TRBD1 or TRBD2 (5 bases each). The CDR3 loop reads CASTGAQGPYEQYF. CDR3 bases: TGTGCCAGCACCGGGGCCCAAGGGCCCTACGAGCAGTACTTC.